This T cell receptor (beta chain) originates from a study of blood T cell repertoires in COVID-19. Study overall: From T cells, B-cell-depleted T cells, or PBMCs came the material, which was cDNA or gDNA.

CDR3 length: 14 amino acids. Trimming cost V 5 bases and J 3 bases; bases outside gene matches: 5. The germline gives CDR1 SEHNR, CDR2 FQNEAQ (reference sequence). In the original analysis: Amplifying reference gene primers gave estimates of nucleated cell counts. Clones were read by immunoSEQ multiplex PCR, and TCRdb kept only the in-frame ones, dropping some. Clonal size and the V and J genes are those of that table, whereas D and trimming came from the DNA. The sample has tens of thousands of clones, approximately 91% seen once; the top ten hold about 1.8%. This TCR was sampled from a man in his sixties with acute or convalescent COVID-19. Sample: peripheral blood. J is TRBJ2-7 and V is TRBV7-9, with 9 bases identical to TRBD1. CDR3: CASSILTGGYEQYF. In DNA form, the CDR3 reads TGTGCCAGCAGCATCCTGACAGGGGGCTACGAGCAGTACTTC. Based on the CDR3 plus reference TRBV7-9 and TRBJ2-7, the full variable domain is DTGVSQNPRHKITKRGQNVTFRCDPISEHNRLYWYRQTLGQGPEFLTYFQNEAQLEKSRLLSDRFSAERPKGSFSTLEIQRTEQGDSAMYLCASSILTGGYEQYFGPGTRLTVT.